This TCR beta chain was sequenced in a study of T-cell reconstitution after alpha-beta-depleted transplantation in children. Using unique molecular identifiers, the investigators prepared the TCRbeta library. TCRdb used MiXCR to reprocess the PCR reads, holding one entry per CDR3 protein. The sample gives 700,000 to 850,000 distinct CDR3 sequences, approximately 15% of which show up once; approximately 4.5% is in the top ten. Sequencing used PBMCs, mostly from graft donor cells, obtained 360 days after TCRalphabeta/CD19-depleted stem cell transplant. This clonotype was sampled from a male patient aged 10-17 years who had a stem cell transplant for acute lymphoblastic leukemia, so the T cells may come from the graft donor.

CDR3 sequence (DNA): TGTGCCAGCAGCTCCAGTTTAGTGCCCAAAAACATTCAGTACTTC. Translated, it gives CASSSSLVPKNIQYF. This chain uses TRBV7-8 with TRBJ2-4; D is unresolved. Deletions cut 4 bases from V and 2 bases from J, with 12 bases between. Per the germline V gene, CDR1 is SGHVS and CDR2 is FQNEAQ. The CDR3 totals 15 residues.